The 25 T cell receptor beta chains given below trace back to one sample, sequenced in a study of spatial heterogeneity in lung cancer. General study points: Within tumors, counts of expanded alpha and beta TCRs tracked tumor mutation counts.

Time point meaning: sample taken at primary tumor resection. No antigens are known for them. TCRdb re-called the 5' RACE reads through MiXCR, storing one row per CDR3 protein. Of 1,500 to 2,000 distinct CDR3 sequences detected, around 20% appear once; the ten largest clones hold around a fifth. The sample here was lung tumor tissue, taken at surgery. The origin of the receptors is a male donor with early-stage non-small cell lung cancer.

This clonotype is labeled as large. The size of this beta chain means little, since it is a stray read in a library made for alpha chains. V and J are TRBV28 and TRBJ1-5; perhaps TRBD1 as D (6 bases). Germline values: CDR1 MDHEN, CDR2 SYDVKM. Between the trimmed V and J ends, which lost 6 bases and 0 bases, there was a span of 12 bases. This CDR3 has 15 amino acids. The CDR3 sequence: CASRIDRLSNQPQHF. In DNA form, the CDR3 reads TGTGCCAGCAGGATAGACAGGCTTAGCAATCAGCCCCAGCATTTT.

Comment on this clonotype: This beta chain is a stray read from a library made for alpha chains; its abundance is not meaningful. CDR3 nucleotide sequence: TGTGCCAGCAGCTTGGGGGGTCTAAATGAAAAACTGTTTTTT. It codes for CASSLGGLNEKLFF. V usage is TRBV7-2 and J usage is TRBJ1-4, with D possibly TRBD1 on 5 matching bases. Germline CDR1 SGHTA, CDR2 FQGNSA. The CDR3 contains 14 residues. Between the trimmed V and J ends, which lost 3 bases and 5 bases, there was a span of 10 bases.

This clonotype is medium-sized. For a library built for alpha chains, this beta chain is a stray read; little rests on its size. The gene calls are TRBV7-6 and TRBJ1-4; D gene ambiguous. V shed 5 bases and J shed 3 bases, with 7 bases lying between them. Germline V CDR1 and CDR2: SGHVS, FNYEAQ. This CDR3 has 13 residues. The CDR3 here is CASSQASNEKLFF. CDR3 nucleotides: TGTGCCAGCAGCCAGGCCTCTAATGAAAAACTGTTTTTT.

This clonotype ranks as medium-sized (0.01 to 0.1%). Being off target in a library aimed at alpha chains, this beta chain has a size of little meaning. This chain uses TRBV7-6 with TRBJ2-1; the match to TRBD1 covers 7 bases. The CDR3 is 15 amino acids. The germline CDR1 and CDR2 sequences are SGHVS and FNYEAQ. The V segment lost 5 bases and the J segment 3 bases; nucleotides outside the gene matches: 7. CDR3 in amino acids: CASSGWTGNYNEQFF. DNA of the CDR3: TGTGCCAGCAGCGGGTGGACAGGAAACTACAATGAGCAGTTCTTC. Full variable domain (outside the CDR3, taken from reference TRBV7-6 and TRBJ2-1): GAGVSQSPRYKVTKRGQDVALRCDPISGHVSLYWYRQALGQGPEFLTYFNYEAQQDKSGLPNDRFSAERPEGSISTLTIQRTEQRDSAMYRCASSGWTGNYNEQFFGPGTRLTVL.

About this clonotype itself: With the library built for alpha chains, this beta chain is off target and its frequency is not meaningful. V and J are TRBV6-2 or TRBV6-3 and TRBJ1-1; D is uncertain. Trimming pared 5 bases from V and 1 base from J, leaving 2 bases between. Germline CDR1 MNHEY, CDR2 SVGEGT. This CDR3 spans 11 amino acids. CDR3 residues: CASSTNTEAFF. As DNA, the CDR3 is TGTGCCAGCAGTACGAACACTGAAGCTTTCTTT.

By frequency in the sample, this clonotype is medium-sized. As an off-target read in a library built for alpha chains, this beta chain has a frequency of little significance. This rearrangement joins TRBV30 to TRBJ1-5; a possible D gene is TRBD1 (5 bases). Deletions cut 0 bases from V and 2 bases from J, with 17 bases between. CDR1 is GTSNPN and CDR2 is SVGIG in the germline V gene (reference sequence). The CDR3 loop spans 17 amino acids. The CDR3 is CAWSVPWGDKGNQPQHF. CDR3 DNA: TGTGCCTGGAGTGTACCGTGGGGGGATAAGGGCAATCAGCCCCAGCATTTT. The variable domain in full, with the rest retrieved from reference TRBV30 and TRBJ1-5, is SQTIHQWPATLVQPVGSPLSLECTVEGTSNPNLYWYRQAAGRGLQLLFYSVGIGQISSEVPQNLSASRPQDRQFILSSKKLLLSDSGFYLCAWSVPWGDKGNQPQHFGDGTRLSIL.

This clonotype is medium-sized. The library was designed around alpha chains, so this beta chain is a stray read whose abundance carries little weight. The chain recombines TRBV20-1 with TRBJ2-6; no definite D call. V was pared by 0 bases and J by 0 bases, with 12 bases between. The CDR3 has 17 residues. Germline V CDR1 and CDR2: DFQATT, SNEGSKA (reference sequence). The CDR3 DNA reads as TGCAGTGCTAGAGATCGTCAGAAGAGCTCTGGGGCCAACGTCCTGACTTTC. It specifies CSARDRQKSSGANVLTF.

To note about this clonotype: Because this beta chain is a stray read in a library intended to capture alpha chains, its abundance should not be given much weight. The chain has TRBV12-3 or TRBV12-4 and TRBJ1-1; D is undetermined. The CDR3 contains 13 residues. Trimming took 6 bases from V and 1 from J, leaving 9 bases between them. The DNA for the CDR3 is TGTGCCAGCAGATACAGTTCGAACACTGAAGCTTTCTTT. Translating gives CASRYSSNTEAFF.

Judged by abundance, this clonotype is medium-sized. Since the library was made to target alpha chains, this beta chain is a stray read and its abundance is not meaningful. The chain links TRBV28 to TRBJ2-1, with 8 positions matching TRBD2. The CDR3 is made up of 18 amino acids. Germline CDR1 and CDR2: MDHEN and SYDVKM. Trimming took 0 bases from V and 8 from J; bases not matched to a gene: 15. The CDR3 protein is CASSLWKTTGTRNDEQFF. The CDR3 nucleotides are TGTGCCAGCAGTTTATGGAAGACTACCGGGACTAGAAACGATGAGCAGTTCTTC.

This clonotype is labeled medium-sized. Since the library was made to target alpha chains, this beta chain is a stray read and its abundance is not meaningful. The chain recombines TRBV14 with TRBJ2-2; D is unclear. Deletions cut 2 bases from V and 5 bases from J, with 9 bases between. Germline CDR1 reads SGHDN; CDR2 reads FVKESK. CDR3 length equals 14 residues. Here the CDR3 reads CASSQQLVTGELFF. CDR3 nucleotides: TGTGCCAGCAGCCAACAGCTAGTTACCGGGGAGCTGTTTTTT.

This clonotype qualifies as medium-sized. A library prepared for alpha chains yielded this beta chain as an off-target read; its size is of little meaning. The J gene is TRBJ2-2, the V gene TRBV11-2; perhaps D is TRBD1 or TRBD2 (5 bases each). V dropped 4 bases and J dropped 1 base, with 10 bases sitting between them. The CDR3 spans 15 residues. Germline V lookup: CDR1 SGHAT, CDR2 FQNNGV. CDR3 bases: TGTGCCAGCAGCTCCAGTGGGGGGAACACCGGGGAGCTGTTTTTT. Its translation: CASSSSGGNTGELFF.

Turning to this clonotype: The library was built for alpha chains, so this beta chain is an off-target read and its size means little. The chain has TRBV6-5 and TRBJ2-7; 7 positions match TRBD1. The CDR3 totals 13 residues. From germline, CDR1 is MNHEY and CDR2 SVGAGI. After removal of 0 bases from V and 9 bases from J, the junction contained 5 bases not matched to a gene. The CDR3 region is CASSYSKGGGQYV. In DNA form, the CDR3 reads TGTGCCAGCAGTTACTCAAAAGGGGGCGGGCAGTACGTC.

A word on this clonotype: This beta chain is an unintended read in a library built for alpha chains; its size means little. CDR3 sequence: CSARDMTDYGYTF. The CDR3, as DNA: TGCAGTGCTAGAGATATGACGGACTATGGCTACACCTTC. V is TRBV20-1 and J is TRBJ1-2; D gene uncertain. V was trimmed by 0 bases and J by 3 bases, leaving 8 bases between them. In germline, CDR1 is DFQATT, CDR2 SNEGSKA (reference sequence). The CDR3 length is 13 residues.

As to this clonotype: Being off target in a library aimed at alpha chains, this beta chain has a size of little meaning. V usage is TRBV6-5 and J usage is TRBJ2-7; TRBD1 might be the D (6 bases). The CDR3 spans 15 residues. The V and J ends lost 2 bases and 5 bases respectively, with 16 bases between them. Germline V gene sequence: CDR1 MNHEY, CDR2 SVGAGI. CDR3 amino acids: CASSYTIQGAHEQYF. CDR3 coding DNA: TGTGCCAGCAGTTACACGATACAGGGCGCCCACGAGCAGTACTTC.

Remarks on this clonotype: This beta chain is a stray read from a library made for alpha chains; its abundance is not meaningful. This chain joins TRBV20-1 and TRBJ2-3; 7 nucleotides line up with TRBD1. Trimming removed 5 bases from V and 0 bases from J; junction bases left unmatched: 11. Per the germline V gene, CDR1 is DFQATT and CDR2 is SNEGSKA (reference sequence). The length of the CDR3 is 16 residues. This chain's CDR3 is CSADGRDRASTDTQYF. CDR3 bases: TGCAGTGCTGATGGGAGAGACAGGGCGAGCACAGATACGCAGTATTTT.

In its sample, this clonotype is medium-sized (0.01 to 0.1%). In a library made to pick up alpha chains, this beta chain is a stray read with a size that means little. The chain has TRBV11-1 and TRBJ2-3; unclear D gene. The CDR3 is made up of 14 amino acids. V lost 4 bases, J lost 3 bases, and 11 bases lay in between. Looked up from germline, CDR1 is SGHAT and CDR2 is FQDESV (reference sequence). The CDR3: CASSSTDGTDTQYF. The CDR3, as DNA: TGTGCCAGCAGCTCGACGGACGGTACAGATACGCAGTATTTT.

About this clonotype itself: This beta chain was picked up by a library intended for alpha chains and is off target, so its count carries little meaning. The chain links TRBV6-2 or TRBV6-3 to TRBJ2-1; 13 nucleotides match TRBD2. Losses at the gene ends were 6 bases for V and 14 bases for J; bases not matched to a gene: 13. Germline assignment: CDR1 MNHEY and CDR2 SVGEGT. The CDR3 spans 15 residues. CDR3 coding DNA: TGTGCCAGCAGCCAGGGACTAGCGGGACCCGCGGAGGAGTTCTTC. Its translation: CASSQGLAGPAEEFF.

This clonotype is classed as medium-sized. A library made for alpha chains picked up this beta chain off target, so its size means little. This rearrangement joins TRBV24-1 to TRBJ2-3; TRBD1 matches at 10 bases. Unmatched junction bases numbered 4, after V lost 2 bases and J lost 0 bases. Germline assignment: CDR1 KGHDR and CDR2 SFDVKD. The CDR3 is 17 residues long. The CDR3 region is CATSDSRGQGSTDTQYF. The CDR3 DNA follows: TGTGCCACCAGTGATTCCCGGGGACAGGGGAGCACAGATACGCAGTATTTT.

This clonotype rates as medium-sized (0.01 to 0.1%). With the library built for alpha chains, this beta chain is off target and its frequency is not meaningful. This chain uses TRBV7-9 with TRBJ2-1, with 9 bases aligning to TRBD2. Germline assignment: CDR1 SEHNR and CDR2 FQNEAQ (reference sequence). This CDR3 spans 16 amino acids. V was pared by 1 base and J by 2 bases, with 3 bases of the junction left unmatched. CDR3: CASSLGAGGTYNEQFF. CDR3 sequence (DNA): TGTGCCAGCAGCTTAGGGGCGGGAGGGACCTACAATGAGCAGTTCTTC.

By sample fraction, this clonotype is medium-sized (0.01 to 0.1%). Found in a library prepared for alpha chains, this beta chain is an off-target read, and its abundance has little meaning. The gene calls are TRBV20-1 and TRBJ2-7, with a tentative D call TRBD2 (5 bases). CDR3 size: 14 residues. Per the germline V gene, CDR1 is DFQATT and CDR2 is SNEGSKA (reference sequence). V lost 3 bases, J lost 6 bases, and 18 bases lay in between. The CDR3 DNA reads TGCAGTGCTAGGGTCCGGGAAGAATCGCGCGAGCAGTACTTC. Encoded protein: CSARVREESREQYF.

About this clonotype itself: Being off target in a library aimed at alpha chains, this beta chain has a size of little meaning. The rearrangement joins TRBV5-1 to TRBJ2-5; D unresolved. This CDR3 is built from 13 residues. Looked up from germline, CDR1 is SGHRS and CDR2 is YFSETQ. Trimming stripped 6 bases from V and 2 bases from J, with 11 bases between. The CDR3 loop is CASTRDIQETQYF. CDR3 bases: TGCGCCAGCACCCGCGACATACAAGAGACCCAGTACTTC. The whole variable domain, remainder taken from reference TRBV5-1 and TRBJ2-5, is KAGVTQTPRYLIKTRGQQVTLSCSPISGHRSVSWYQQTPGQGLQFLFEYFSETQRNKGNFPGRFSGRQFSNSRSEMNVSTLELGDSALYLCASTRDIQETQYFGPGTRLLVL.

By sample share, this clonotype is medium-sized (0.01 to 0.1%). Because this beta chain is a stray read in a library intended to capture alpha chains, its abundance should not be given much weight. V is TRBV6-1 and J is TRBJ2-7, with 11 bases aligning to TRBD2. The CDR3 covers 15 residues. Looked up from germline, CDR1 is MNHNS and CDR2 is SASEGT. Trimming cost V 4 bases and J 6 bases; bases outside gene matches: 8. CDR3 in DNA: TGTGCCAGCAGTGGAGTACTAGCGGGAGCGGGCGAGCAGTACTTC. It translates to CASSGVLAGAGEQYF.

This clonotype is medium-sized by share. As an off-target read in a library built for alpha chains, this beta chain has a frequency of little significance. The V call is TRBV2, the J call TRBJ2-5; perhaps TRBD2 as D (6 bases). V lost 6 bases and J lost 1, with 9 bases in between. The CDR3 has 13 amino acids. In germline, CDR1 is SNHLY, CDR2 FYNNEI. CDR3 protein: CASSRDSQETQYF. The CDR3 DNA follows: TGTGCCAGCAGCCGGGACTCCCAAGAGACCCAGTACTTC.

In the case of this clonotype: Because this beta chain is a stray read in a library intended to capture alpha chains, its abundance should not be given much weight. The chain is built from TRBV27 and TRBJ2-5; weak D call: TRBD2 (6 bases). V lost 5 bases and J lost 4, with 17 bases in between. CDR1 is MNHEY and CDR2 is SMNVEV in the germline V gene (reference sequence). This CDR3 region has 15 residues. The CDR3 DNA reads TGTGCCAGCAGTCTGGGCGGAGGGCCGCGAGAGACCCAGTACTTC. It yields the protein CASSLGGGPRETQYF.

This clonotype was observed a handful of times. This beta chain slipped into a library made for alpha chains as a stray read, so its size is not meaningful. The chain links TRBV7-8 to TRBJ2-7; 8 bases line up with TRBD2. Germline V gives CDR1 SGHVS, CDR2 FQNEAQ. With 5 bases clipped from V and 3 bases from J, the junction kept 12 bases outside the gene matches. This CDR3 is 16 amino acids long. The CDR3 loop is CASSRGGGAGGYEQYF. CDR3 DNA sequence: TGTGCCAGCAGCAGAGGAGGAGGTGCGGGAGGCTACGAGCAGTACTTC.